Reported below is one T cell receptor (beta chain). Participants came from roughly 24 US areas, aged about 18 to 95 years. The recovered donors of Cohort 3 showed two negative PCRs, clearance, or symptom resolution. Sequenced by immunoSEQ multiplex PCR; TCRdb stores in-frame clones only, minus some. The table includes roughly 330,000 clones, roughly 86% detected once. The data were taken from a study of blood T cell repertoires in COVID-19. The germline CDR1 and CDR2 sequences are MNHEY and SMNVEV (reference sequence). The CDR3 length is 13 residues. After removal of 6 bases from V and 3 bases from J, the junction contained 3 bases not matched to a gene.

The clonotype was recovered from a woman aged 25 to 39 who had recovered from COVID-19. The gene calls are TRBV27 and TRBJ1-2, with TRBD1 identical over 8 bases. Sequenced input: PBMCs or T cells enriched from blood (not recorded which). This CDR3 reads CASSWGQDYGYTF. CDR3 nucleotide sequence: TGTGCCAGCAGCTGGGGACAGGACTATGGCTACACCTTC.